Below are 12 T cell receptor beta chains sequenced from a single sample in a study of cytomegalovirus exposure and HLA in healthy donors (dated 2017 in TCRdb). Receptor amplification or capture employed the immunoSEQ multiplex PCR assay. For the multiplex PCR, a mixture combining 60 forward primers for TCR Vbeta segments and 13 reverse primers for TCR Jbeta segments was used. TCRdb re-hosts the immuneACCESS table, in-frame sequences only. Its copies lack some clones; in the studies checked, an unresolved V gene accounts for under half of them, and the cause for the rest is not known. The table of this sample itemizes 45,000 or so clones. Together, the top ten hold 17% of the sample. The sample taken for sequencing was PBMCs. These TCRs come from a male donor in good health and CMV-seronegative.

This chain uses TRBV5-1 with TRBJ2-4; TRBD2 agrees at 11 bases. CDR3 size: 14 residues. Per germline, CDR1 SGHRS and CDR2 YFSETQ. The V gene end was trimmed by 5 bases and the J gene end by 8 bases; junction bases not matched to a gene: 6. CDR3 nucleotide sequence: TGCGCCAGCAGAAATAGCGGGGGGGCTGACATTCAGTACTTC. It specifies CASRNSGGADIQYF.

CDR3 loop: CASSLAPSQETQYF. CDR3 sequence (DNA): TGTGCCAGCAGTTTAGCCCCCAGTCAAGAGACCCAGTACTTC. This chain connects TRBV28 to TRBJ2-5; D gene uncertain. V shed 2 bases and J shed 2 bases, with 9 bases lying between them. There are 14 residues in the CDR3. Germline CDR1 and CDR2: MDHEN and SYDVKM.

The chain carries TRBV5-1 and TRBJ1-3; possibly TRBD1 for D (6 bases). Germline V gene lookup returns CDR1 SGHRS and CDR2 YFSETQ. V gave up 0 bases and J gave up 4 bases, with 14 bases separating them. The CDR3 has 16 amino acids. The CDR3 loop is CASSLASGGSGNTIYF. Here the CDR3 DNA reads TGCGCCAGCAGCTTGGCCAGTGGGGGCTCAGGAAACACCATATATTTT.

The chain uses TRBV6-5 and TRBJ2-3; D may be TRBD2 (7 bases). This CDR3 spans 14 amino acids. V lost 5 bases to trimming and J lost 6 bases, with 15 bases between them. Germline V gives CDR1 MNHEY, CDR2 SVGAGI. The CDR3 nucleotides read TGTGCCAGCAGTATATTCGCGGGGGCGGATACGCAGTATTTT. Translated: CASSIFAGADTQYF.

The chain uses TRBV6-5 and TRBJ1-1; D is perhaps TRBD1 (6 bases). The CDR3 spans 15 residues. V gave up 7 bases and J gave up 1 base, with 16 bases separating them. Per the germline V gene, CDR1 is MNHEY and CDR2 is SVGAGI. The CDR3 reads CASNLGGPGNTEAFF. In DNA form, the CDR3 reads TGTGCCAGCAATTTGGGGGGGCCAGGGAACACTGAAGCTTTCTTT.

The V gene is TRBV5-1, the J gene TRBJ1-2; the match to TRBD1 covers 9 bases. Trimming cost V 1 base and J 4 bases; bases outside gene matches: 11. The CDR3 spans 17 residues. Germline V gene sequence: CDR1 SGHRS, CDR2 YFSETQ. CDR3 region: CASSLSGTGRVLYGYTF. The CDR3 DNA reads as TGCGCCAGCAGCTTGTCGGGGACAGGGAGGGTGCTCTATGGCTACACCTTC.

The V and J genes are TRBV7-2 and TRBJ1-2; TRBD1 matches at 7 bases. The ends lost 5 bases at V and 2 bases at J; junction bases unmatched: 8. Germline V gene lookup returns CDR1 SGHTA and CDR2 FQGNSA. This CDR3 comprises 15 residues. CDR3 DNA: TGTGCCAGCAGCCCCCGACAGGGCGGGAACTATGGCTACACCTTC. Residues: CASSPRQGGNYGYTF. The full variable domain, its missing parts supplied by reference TRBV7-2 and TRBJ1-2, is GAGVSQSPSNKVTEKGKDVELRCDPISGHTALYWYRQSLGQGLEFLIYFQGNSAPDKSGLPSDRFSAERTGGSVSTLTIQRTQQEDSAVYLCASSPRQGGNYGYTFGSGTRLTVV.

V and J are TRBV9 and TRBJ2-2; 7 bases match TRBD1. The germline gives CDR1 SGDLS, CDR2 YYNGEE. There are 16 residues in the CDR3. V dropped 5 bases and J dropped 0; count of bases not matched to a gene: 7. CDR3 region: CASRNGQVSNTGELFF. CDR3 nucleotides: TGTGCCAGCAGGAACGGACAGGTCTCGAACACCGGGGAGCTGTTTTTT.

V is TRBV2 and J is TRBJ2-7; TRBD1 is a possible D gene (6 bases). Germline values: CDR1 SNHLY, CDR2 FYNNEI. The V end was cut by 7 bases, the J end by 2 bases, with 12 bases between. The CDR3 totals 13 residues. The chain's CDR3 is CASNLQGTYEQYF. In nucleotides, the CDR3 is TGTGCCAGCAACCTACAGGGAACCTACGAGCAGTACTTC.

J is TRBJ2-7 and V is TRBV18, with a weak D call TRBD1 (6 bases). CDR3 size: 13 residues. Germline values: CDR1 KGHSH, CDR2 LQKENI. V lost 1 base and J lost 6, with 10 bases in between. The CDR3 region has the DNA TGTGCCAGCTCACCACTGGGGGCTTTCGAGCAGTACTTC. Translation: CASSPLGAFEQYF.

This chain connects TRBV4-1 to TRBJ1-1; D is perhaps TRBD1 (6 bases). The CDR3 sequence is 15 residues long. V lost 3 bases and J 2 bases, leaving 13 bases between the germline ends. CDR1 and CDR2 from the germline V gene are MGHRA and YSYEKL. The CDR3 here is CASSQHRDTNTEAFF. In DNA form, the CDR3 reads TGCGCCAGCAGCCAGCATCGGGACACAAACACTGAAGCTTTCTTT.

V is TRBV5-1 and J is TRBJ2-3; 9 bases line up with TRBD2. V was pared by 4 bases and J by 4 bases, with 4 bases of the junction left unmatched. The CDR3 totals 14 residues. Per the germline V gene, CDR1 is SGHRS and CDR2 is YFSETQ. The CDR3 spells CASSPGLASDTQYF. The CDR3 coding sequence is TGCGCCAGCAGCCCGGGACTAGCCTCAGATACGCAGTATTTT.